This TCR beta chain was captured by sequencing in a study of cytomegalovirus exposure and HLA in healthy donors. The study's findings and limits: It was taken for granted in presence/absence analyses that sequencing depth across donors was roughly uniform. Prior analysis indicated that the majority of TCR beta V segments exhibited productivity approximately 90% or approximately 30% of the time.

Whereas donors were nominally healthy upon sampling, unrecorded immune exposures were probable. Trimming took 1 base from V and 4 from J, leaving 10 bases between them. The V gene's germline CDR1 is GTSNPN and CDR2 SVGIG (reference sequence). This CDR3 has 13 amino acids. Researchers ran the PCR with 60 Vbeta and 13 Jbeta primers. TCRdb's table, derived via immunoSEQ multiplex PCR, lists solely in-frame clones and lacks some. This table holds about 180,000 clones, around 83% found once. Comment on this clone: What it binds is not known.

This chain connects TRBV30 to TRBJ1-2; no firm D call. Sequenced sample: PBMCs. This clonotype originated in a girl aged 2-10 years in good health and CMV-seropositive. The CDR3 region is CAWSAPTSYGYTF. In DNA form, the CDR3 reads TGTGCCTGGAGTGCCCCGACTTCCTATGGCTACACCTTC.